The sample holds many counts of the clone carrying this T cell receptor (beta chain). Antigen specificity is unknown. These data belong to a study of T cells after yellow fever vaccination. Study-level findings and limits: The secondary response peaked faster, at day 5 versus 15, but was weaker.

Each CDR3 protein is one row after TCRdb ran MiXCR on the 5' RACE reads. Here the sample spans about 360,000 distinct CDR3 sequences, over 5% being singletons. Trimming shortened V by 5 bases and J by 6 bases, and 14 bases separated the two germline ends. The CDR3 extends over 13 amino acids. Germline V lookup: CDR1 DFQATT, CDR2 SNEGSKA (reference sequence). The rearrangement joins TRBV20-1 to TRBJ1-3; D is unclear. The sequence came from a man aged 30-40 years who received the YFV17D yellow fever vaccine. Sequencing was performed on PBMCs, taken 5 days after the yellow fever booster vaccination. CDR3 residues: CSAPNMGENTIYF. The CDR3, as DNA: TGCAGTGCTCCTAACATGGGTGAAAACACCATATATTTT.